This TCR beta chain derives from a study of early T cells in non-severe SARS-CoV-2 infection. Study details: Alpha and beta chains were unpaired, from unsorted whole-blood bulk RNA. Broader study findings: Using VDJdb, the matching emphasized anti-spike CD8 responses while missing private and CD4 specificities.

This clonotype appeared many times. Antigen unknown. Germline V CDR1 and CDR2: SNHLY, FYNNEI. The CDR3 is 15 residues long. Trimming took 6 bases from V and 5 from J; bases not matched to a gene: 11. The library protocol tagged individual cDNA molecules with unique molecular identifiers. TCRdb redid the calling of the 5' RACE reads with MiXCR, one entry per CDR3 protein. Among around 84,000 distinct CDR3 sequences listed, about 12% were seen once. The sequenced sample was whole blood. This TCR derives from an adult who was a healthcare worker with PCR-confirmed SARS-CoV-2 infection or an uninfected control (not recorded which). This sequence joins TRBV2 and TRBJ2-5, with TRBD2 matching 8 bases. This CDR3 reads CASSQDGREAETQYF. The CDR3 nucleotides are TGTGCCAGCAGCCAAGACGGGCGGGAGGCTGAGACCCAGTACTTC.